These T cell receptor beta chains were read from a single sample in a study of cytomegalovirus exposure and HLA in healthy donors. The data were produced by immunoSEQ multiplex PCR, yet TCRdb's version contains in-frame clones alone and is incomplete. This repertoire shows roughly 180,000 clones, 78% found once; its top ten account for approximately 2.9%. The sample was PBMCs. Receptor source: a female donor in good health and CMV-seronegative. Each CDR3 is given with its conserved first and last residue. A D gene is named only where the DNA matches it firmly. Size tells how often a clone was seen (once, few, many) or the class of an expanded clone, and some rows leave it out.

clone_size	v_call	j_call	d_call	cdr3_nt	cdr3_aa
NA	TRBV7-3	TRBJ2-2	NA	TGTGCCAGCAGCTTAACGCGGACCGGGGAGCTGTTTTTT	CASSLTRTGELFF
NA	TRBV18	TRBJ1-4	NA	TGTGCCAGCTCACCAGCTGGATCCAGGGTTGGACTGTTTTTT	CASSPAGSRVGLFF
few	TRBV5-6	TRBJ1-2	NA	TGTGCCAGCAGCTTGGTCGGGGGCTACACCTTC	CASSLVGGYTF
NA	TRBV7-9	TRBJ2-5	TRBD1	TGTGCCAGCAGCCTCGGGACAGCGGAGACCCAGTACTTC	CASSLGTAETQYF
NA	TRBV7-9	TRBJ2-5	NA	TGTGCCAGCAGCCCGCCGGACCAAGAGACCCAGTACTTC	CASSPPDQETQYF
NA	TRBV11-3	TRBJ2-1	NA	TGTGCCAGCAGCTTAGACGGTTACAATGAGCAGTTCTTC	CASSLDGYNEQFF
NA	TRBV7-2	TRBJ2-5	TRBD1	TGTGCCAGCAGCTTCTCGGACAGGGTATTCGAGACCCAGTACTTC	CASSFSDRVFETQYF
NA	TRBV30	TRBJ2-7	NA	TGTGCCCGCCCCCCCGGGTCCTACGAGCAGTACTTC	CARPPGSYEQYF
once	TRBV28	TRBJ2-7	TRBD1	TGTGCCAGCAGTGGATACGGGACAGGAAACTACGAGCAGTACTTC	CASSGYGTGNYEQYF
NA	TRBV7-3	TRBJ2-3	TRBD2	TGTGCCAGCAGCAATGGGGGGGATCCGGGTACGCAGTATTTT	CASSNGGDPGTQYF
NA	TRBV27	TRBJ2-2	TRBD1	TGTGCCAGCAGACTGAACCCAGGACAGGGGACCACCGGGGAGCTGTTTTTT	CASRLNPGQGTTGELFF
once	TRBV5-5	TRBJ1-1	NA	TGTGCCAGCAGCTTGAGAGTCGGACAGAACACTGAAGCTTTCTTT	CASSLRVGQNTEAFF
NA	TRBV5-4	TRBJ2-3	TRBD2	TGTGCCAGCAGCTGGGATACTAGCGGGGGGGCCGGAGGCACAGATACGCAGTATTTT	CASSWDTSGGAGGTDTQYF
NA	TRBV5-1	TRBJ2-5	NA	TGCGCCAGCAGCCATGGGCAGGGTAAAGGAGAGACCCAGTACTTC	CASSHGQGKGETQYF
NA	TRBV6-6	TRBJ2-7	TRBD2	TGTGCCAGCAGTTACGGACTAGCAGGCGAGCAGTACTTC	CASSYGLAGEQYF
NA	TRBV27	TRBJ2-4	NA	TGTGCCAGCAGTTTTGGGCTTACCAAAAACATTCAGTACTTC	CASSFGLTKNIQYF
NA	TRBV5-1	TRBJ1-2	TRBD1	TGCGCCAGCAGCGCACGACAGGGACATGGCTACACCTTC	CASSARQGHGYTF
NA	TRBV9	TRBJ2-6	NA	TGTGCCATCCACCAGGGGTCTGGGGCCAACGTCCTGACTTTC	CAIHQGSGANVLTF
NA	TRBV11-1	TRBJ1-6	TRBD1	TGTGCCAGCAGCTTCAGGACAGGGCCCCCCCTCCACTTT	CASSFRTGPPLHF
NA	TRBV29-1	TRBJ1-3	NA	TGCAGCGTGGGACAAAATGGAAACACCATATATTTT	CSVGQNGNTIYF
NA	TRBV9	TRBJ2-1	TRBD2	TGTGCCAGCAGTCCGACTAGCGGGGGGACGCACAATGAGCAGTTCTTC	CASSPTSGGTHNEQFF
NA	TRBV28	TRBJ2-7	TRBD1	TGTGCCAGCAGTGAACAGGGGAAAGACGAGCAGTACTTC	CASSEQGKDEQYF
NA	TRBV27	TRBJ2-1	NA	TGTGCCAGCAGTCTCCTCGGACTGAGTCAGAATGAGCAGTTCTTC	CASSLLGLSQNEQFF
NA	TRBV28	TRBJ2-5	TRBD2	TGTGCCAGCAGAAGACGGCGGGGGGGCCAAGAGACCCAGTACTTC	CASRRRRGGQETQYF
NA	TRBV6-1	TRBJ2-7	NA	TGTGCCAGCGAGGATGGGAGCTCCTACGAGCAGTACTTC	CASEDGSSYEQYF
NA	TRBV2	TRBJ1-1	NA	TGTGCCAGCAGTGAAATCTTATCGGACACTGAAGCTTTCTTT	CASSEILSDTEAFF
NA	TRBV7-6	TRBJ2-7	NA	TGTGCCAGCACCCTATCGGAGGGGGCTTCCTTCGAGCAGTACTTC	CASTLSEGASFEQYF
NA	TRBV18	TRBJ2-7	NA	TGTGCCAGCTCCTCTACTGTGTCAGGGTATAGCTACGAGCAGTACTTC	CASSSTVSGYSYEQYF
NA	TRBV19	TRBJ1-4	NA	TGTGCCAGTAGTATATCCCCCTGGACTTTCCATGAAAAACTGTTTTTT	CASSISPWTFHEKLFF
NA	TRBV5-5	TRBJ1-4	NA	TGTGCCAGCAGTGCGCACGAGAATGAAAAACTGTTTTTT	CASSAHENEKLFF
NA	TRBV7-3	TRBJ2-5	TRBD2	TGTGCCAGCAGCGCCCTAGCGGGGGGAAAGACCCAGTACTTC	CASSALAGGKTQYF
once	TRBV7-7	TRBJ2-5	TRBD1	TGTGCTAGCAGCTTAGGGACAGGGAGTAGGCAAGAGACCCAGTACTTC	CASSLGTGSRQETQYF
NA	TRBV6-5	TRBJ2-5	TRBD1	TGTGCCAGCAGTATCCAGACAGGGGGCATCGAGACCCAGTACTTC	CASSIQTGGIETQYF
NA	TRBV7-2	TRBJ1-4	NA	TGTGCCAGCAGCTTACCTCAGGGAAATGAAAAACTGTTTTTT	CASSLPQGNEKLFF
few	TRBV27	TRBJ2-2	TRBD1	TGTGCCAGCAGTTTACTACAGGGGGCAAAGGGCGGGGAGCTGTTTTTT	CASSLLQGAKGGELFF
NA	TRBV7-2	TRBJ2-7	NA	TGTGCCAGCAGCTTGGTGGGAGCCAGTAAATACGAGCAGTACTTC	CASSLVGASKYEQYF
NA	TRBV5-1	TRBJ2-1	TRBD1	TGCGCCAGCAGCTTGATGACAGGGGCCTACAATGAGCAGTTCTTC	CASSLMTGAYNEQFF
NA	TRBV6-1	TRBJ2-3	NA	TGTGCCAGCAGTGAAGGGCAGGGAAAAGATACGCAGTATTTT	CASSEGQGKDTQYF
NA	TRBV7-3	TRBJ1-4	NA	TGTGCCAGCAGCCCCAAGCGCGCCTGGCTGAAAAAACTGTTTTTT	CASSPKRAWLKKLFF
few	TRBV5-4	TRBJ1-2	TRBD1	TGTGCCAGCAGCCCGGACAGGGGGAATGGCTATGGCTACACCTTC	CASSPDRGNGYGYTF
NA	TRBV11-1	TRBJ2-1	NA	TGTGCCAGCAGCTTAGCTAGGACCGGGACTGCTAATGAGCAGTTCTTC	CASSLARTGTANEQFF
NA	TRBV5-1	TRBJ2-1	NA	TGCGCCAGCAGCTTTAACAATGAGCAGTTCTTC	CASSFNNEQFF
few	TRBV9	TRBJ1-2	NA	TGTGCCAGCAGCCCCGAGGGAGGGCCCTCCTATGGCTACACCTTC	CASSPEGGPSYGYTF
NA	TRBV6-5	TRBJ2-2	NA	TGTGCCAGCAGCCCCAGGGGTTTGTCCGGGGAGCTGTTTTTT	CASSPRGLSGELFF
NA	TRBV7-9	TRBJ1-2	NA	TGTTCCGTTACAGGGACCAGTTTTGTCTCTGGCTACACCTTC	CSVTGTSFVSGYTF
NA	TRBV6-1	TRBJ2-7	TRBD1	TGTGCCAGCAGTGAATACCTCCGAGGACAGGGTTACGAGCAGTACTTC	CASSEYLRGQGYEQYF
NA	TRBV7-6	TRBJ2-7	NA	TGTGCCAGCATCAAAGACCCAGGCTCCTACGAGCAGTACTTC	CASIKDPGSYEQYF
NA	TRBV2	TRBJ2-1	TRBD2	TGTGCCAGCAGTGCTCAGGGACTAGCGGGTCACAATGAGCAGTTCTTC	CASSAQGLAGHNEQFF
once	TRBV27	TRBJ2-5	TRBD2	TGTGCCAGCAGTTTGTACGCGGGAGGGCCGGAGACCCAGTACTTC	CASSLYAGGPETQYF
NA	TRBV5-8	TRBJ1-5	TRBD1	TGTGCCAGCAGCGAAGGAGGGGACAGGGGGCGTCAGCCCCAGCATTTT	CASSEGGDRGRQPQHF
NA	TRBV6-1	TRBJ1-2	TRBD1	TGTGCCAGCAGTGAAGTCCGGGACAGGGTCTTGCACTATGGCTACACCTTC	CASSEVRDRVLHYGYTF
NA	TRBV11-3	TRBJ1-1	NA	TGTGCCAGCAGCTTAGATCGGGGAGTCACTGAAGCTTTCTTT	CASSLDRGVTEAFF
NA	TRBV9	TRBJ1-2	NA	TGTGCCAGCAGCGGTAAGGGGGGGCCTAACTATGGCTACACCTTC	CASSGKGGPNYGYTF
NA	TRBV6-1	TRBJ1-6	TRBD1	TGTGCCAGCAGTGATCGACAGGGAAATTCACCCCTCCACTTT	CASSDRQGNSPLHF
few	TRBV27	TRBJ2-2	NA	TGTGCCAGCAGTTTTTCTATGGGGGCGGCCGGGGAGCTGTTTTTT	CASSFSMGAAGELFF
NA	TRBV19	TRBJ1-5	NA	TGTGCCAGTAGCTTAGCACCGGGGAACCATCAGCCCCAGCATTTT	CASSLAPGNHQPQHF
NA	TRBV12-5	TRBJ2-3	TRBD2	TGTGCTAGTGGTTTCCCCACGGGAGTAGCGGGGGGGTTCACAGATACGCAGTATTTT	CASGFPTGVAGGFTDTQYF
NA	TRBV5-4	TRBJ1-1	TRBD1	TGCGCCAGCAGCCAAGACAGGGAGGTAAACACTGAAGCTTTCTTT	CASSQDREVNTEAFF
NA	TRBV5-1	TRBJ2-7	TRBD1	TGCGCCAGCAGCTCTAGACAGGGGATTAACTACGAGCAGTACTTC	CASSSRQGINYEQYF